This TCR beta chain is from a study of human T cells and chemical hapten exposure. Total RNA extraction was carried out from unfractionated whole blood. The study used a library that attached unique molecular identifiers to individual cDNA molecules. TCRdb reprocessed the reads with MiXCR, giving one entry per CDR3 protein. Of fewer than 150,000 distinct CDR3 sequences listed, over 7.5% are singletons. The V gene's germline CDR1 is SGHVS and CDR2 FQNEAQ. J was trimmed by 4 bases and V by 5 bases; bases with no gene match: 11. The CDR3 contains 17 residues. A few counts support this clonotype. The receptor was derived from a human donor in good health. Some clones in this sample may be carry-over from other donors' samples. The V gene is TRBV7-8, the J gene TRBJ2-1, with TRBD1 identical over 10 bases. The sample comprised whole blood. The CDR3 DNA sequence: TGTGCCAGCAGCCCGACAGGGGGCAGCGGGTTATACAATGAGCAGTTCTTC. Its protein is CASSPTGGSGLYNEQFF.